A selection of T cell receptor beta chains follows, all from one sample in a study of blood T cell repertoires in COVID-19. Profiling relied on immunoSEQ multiplex PCR, and the TCRdb table lists in-frame clones only, not all of them. The sample lists 150,000 to 200,000 clones; 65% to 85% were seen once. Source material: peripheral blood. These receptors were obtained from an elderly woman with active or convalescent COVID-19. Both conserved end residues are part of each CDR3. A D gene is named only where the DNA matches it firmly. Size tells how often a clone was seen (once, few, many) or the class of an expanded clone, and some rows leave it out.

j_gene: TRBJ1-5; v_gene: TRBV6-5; d_gene: .; abundance: .; len: 14; CDR3aa: CASSSRDGNQPQHF; CDR3nt: TGTGCCAGCAGTTCGCGGGACGGTAATCAGCCCCAGCATTTT
j_gene: TRBJ2-7; v_gene: TRBV7-2; d_gene: .; abundance: once; len: 13; CDR3aa: CASSEYRAYEQYF; CDR3nt: TGTGCCAGCAGCGAATACAGGGCATACGAGCAGTACTTC
j_gene: TRBJ2-2; v_gene: TRBV12-5; d_gene: TRBD1; abundance: few; len: 15; CDR3aa: CASGLLTGGTGELFF; CDR3nt: TGTGCTAGTGGTCTTCTGACAGGGGGCACCGGGGAGCTGTTTTTT
j_gene: TRBJ1-2; v_gene: TRBV7-9; d_gene: .; abundance: .; len: 17; CDR3aa: CASSLGRQLNTSGGYTF; CDR3nt: TGTGCCAGCAGCTTAGGGCGGCAGCTCAACACCTCCGGTGGCTACACCTTC
j_gene: TRBJ1-6; v_gene: TRBV19; d_gene: .; abundance: .; len: 13; CDR3aa: CASSPRARSPLHF; CDR3nt: TGTGCCAGTAGCCCGCGGGCAAGATCACCCCTCCACTTT
j_gene: TRBJ2-3; v_gene: TRBV7-8; d_gene: .; abundance: .; len: 14; CDR3aa: CASSPRPQADTQYF; CDR3nt: TGTGCCAGCAGCCCACGACCGCAGGCGGATACGCAGTATTTT
j_gene: TRBJ1-4; v_gene: TRBV19; d_gene: .; abundance: .; len: 14; CDR3aa: CASSMGQGGEKLFF; CDR3nt: TGTGCCAGTAGTATGGGACAAGGTGGAGAAAAACTGTTTTTT
j_gene: TRBJ1-2; v_gene: TRBV2; d_gene: .; abundance: .; len: 13; CDR3aa: CASIQGRGYGYTF; CDR3nt: TGTGCCAGCATCCAGGGGCGAGGATATGGCTACACCTTC
j_gene: TRBJ1-5; v_gene: TRBV6-2/TRBV6-3; d_gene: TRBD1; abundance: few; len: 14; CDR3aa: CASSSRDRDSKSDF; CDR3nt: TGTGCCAGCAGTTCCCGGGACAGGGATTCGAAATCGGATTTT
j_gene: TRBJ1-1; v_gene: TRBV5-6; d_gene: TRBD1; abundance: .; len: 13; CDR3aa: CASSLNRGGEAFF; CDR3nt: TGTGCCAGCAGCTTGAACAGGGGCGGTGAAGCTTTCTTT
j_gene: TRBJ1-1; v_gene: TRBV12-3/TRBV12-4; d_gene: .; abundance: .; len: 13; CDR3aa: CASSFAERTEAFF; CDR3nt: TGTGCCAGCAGTTTTGCAGAGAGGACTGAAGCTTTCTTT
j_gene: TRBJ2-7; v_gene: TRBV15; d_gene: TRBD1; abundance: .; len: 15; CDR3aa: CATSSRDRGSYEQYF; CDR3nt: TGTGCCACCAGCAGTAGGGACAGGGGTTCCTACGAGCAGTACTTC
j_gene: TRBJ1-5; v_gene: TRBV4-1; d_gene: .; abundance: .; len: 15; CDR3aa: CASSQVGTHNQPQHF; CDR3nt: TGCGCCAGCAGCCAAGTAGGGACTCACAATCAGCCCCAGCATTTT
j_gene: TRBJ1-5; v_gene: TRBV6-5; d_gene: TRBD1; abundance: .; len: 15; CDR3aa: CASSRGTGGNQPQHF; CDR3nt: TGTGCCAGCAGCCGCGGGACAGGGGGCAATCAGCCCCAGCATTTT
j_gene: TRBJ1-6; v_gene: TRBV6-5; d_gene: .; abundance: .; len: 15; CDR3aa: CASSPEPGKRSPLHF; CDR3nt: TGTGCCAGCAGTCCTGAACCCGGGAAGCGTTCACCCCTCCACTTT
j_gene: TRBJ1-1; v_gene: TRBV4-1; d_gene: TRBD1; abundance: many; len: 15; CDR3aa: CASSDRDRGPAEAFF; CDR3nt: TGCGCCAGCAGCGACCGGGACAGGGGGCCCGCTGAAGCTTTCTTT
j_gene: TRBJ1-3; v_gene: TRBV10-3; d_gene: .; abundance: few; len: 15; CDR3aa: CATTPSFSGGNTIYF; CDR3nt: TGTGCCACCACCCCTAGCTTCAGCGGTGGAAACACCATATATTTT
j_gene: TRBJ1-2; v_gene: TRBV6-5; d_gene: .; abundance: .; len: 13; CDR3aa: CASTRAPLDGYTF; CDR3nt: TGTGCCAGCACGAGAGCTCCATTGGATGGCTACACCTTC
j_gene: TRBJ2-1; v_gene: TRBV27; d_gene: TRBD1; abundance: .; len: 13; CDR3aa: CASSSTGAPRQFF; CDR3nt: TGTGCCAGCAGTTCAACAGGGGCTCCTCGACAGTTCTTC
j_gene: TRBJ1-1; v_gene: TRBV7-8; d_gene: .; abundance: .; len: 15; CDR3aa: CASSSHIQGNTEAFF; CDR3nt: TGTGCCAGCAGCTCCCATATACAGGGGAACACTGAAGCTTTCTTT
j_gene: TRBJ1-1; v_gene: TRBV25-1; d_gene: .; abundance: .; len: 14; CDR3aa: CASSESNSNTEAFF; CDR3nt: TGTGCCAGCAGTGAATCTAATTCGAACACTGAAGCTTTCTTT
j_gene: TRBJ2-3; v_gene: TRBV7-8; d_gene: .; abundance: .; len: 12; CDR3aa: CASSLRVDTQYF; CDR3nt: TGTGCCAGCAGCCTCAGGGTGGATACGCAGTATTTT
j_gene: TRBJ2-1; v_gene: TRBV5-1; d_gene: .; abundance: .; len: 14; CDR3aa: CATKEGGPVYEQFF; CDR3nt: TGCGCCACCAAGGAGGGGGGGCCCGTTTATGAGCAGTTCTTC
j_gene: TRBJ2-7; v_gene: TRBV10-3; d_gene: .; abundance: .; len: 14; CDR3aa: CAISGSGYLYEQYF; CDR3nt: TGTGCCATCAGTGGGTCCGGTTACCTCTACGAGCAGTACTTC
j_gene: TRBJ2-7; v_gene: TRBV5-4; d_gene: TRBD1; abundance: .; len: 16; CDR3aa: CASSLDPDRASYEQYF; CDR3nt: TGTGCCAGCAGCTTGGATCCGGACAGGGCCTCCTACGAGCAGTACTTC
j_gene: TRBJ1-2; v_gene: TRBV10-3; d_gene: TRBD1; abundance: .; len: 13; CDR3aa: CAIGTETNYGYTF; CDR3nt: TGTGCCATCGGGACAGAGACTAACTATGGCTACACCTTC
j_gene: TRBJ1-4; v_gene: TRBV5-1; d_gene: TRBD1; abundance: .; len: 14; CDR3aa: CASSLIQGGEKLFF; CDR3nt: TGCGCCAGCAGCTTGATACAGGGGGGAGAAAAACTGTTTTTT
j_gene: TRBJ1-6; v_gene: TRBV30; d_gene: TRBD1; abundance: .; len: 11; CDR3aa: CAWSLGQSRQF; CDR3nt: TGTGCCTGGAGCCTGGGACAGAGCCGACAATTT
j_gene: TRBJ1-4; v_gene: TRBV5-1; d_gene: .; abundance: .; len: 16; CDR3aa: CASSSGSVATNEKLFF; CDR3nt: TGCGCCAGCAGCTCAGGGTCGGTTGCAACTAATGAAAAACTGTTTTTT
j_gene: TRBJ2-1; v_gene: TRBV10-3; d_gene: .; abundance: .; len: 16; CDR3aa: CAISEEGRGTFGEQFF; CDR3nt: TGTGCCATCAGTGAGGAGGGCAGGGGGACTTTTGGTGAGCAGTTCTTC
j_gene: TRBJ2-3; v_gene: TRBV6-5; d_gene: .; abundance: .; len: 13; CDR3aa: CASIIPSTDTQYF; CDR3nt: TGTGCCAGCATTATCCCCAGCACAGATACGCAGTATTTT
j_gene: TRBJ2-5; v_gene: TRBV5-8; d_gene: TRBD1; abundance: many; len: 18; CDR3aa: CASSSNVARTGARETQYF; CDR3nt: TGTGCCAGCAGCTCCAACGTTGCCCGGACAGGGGCAAGGGAGACCCAGTACTTC
j_gene: TRBJ1-2; v_gene: TRBV10-3; d_gene: .; abundance: .; len: 14; CDR3aa: CATVPGGLNYGYTF; CDR3nt: TGTGCCACCGTACCCGGAGGGCTCAACTATGGCTACACCTTC